The clone carrying this T cell receptor beta chain was detected a few times. The antigen is undetermined. CDR3 length: 14 amino acids. Per germline, CDR1 KGHSH and CDR2 LQKENI. The V end lost 1 base, the J end lost 0 bases, and 6 bases lay between the germline ends. This sample is part of a study of immune heterogeneity within non-small cell lung tumors. The authors amplified TCR beta CDR3 by multiplex PCR with 32 V and 13 J primers. TCRdb passed the multiplex PCR reads through MiXCR, listing each CDR3 protein once. The repertoire has some 11,000 distinct CDR3 sequences, almost 30% of them found once; the top ten carry about 20%. Study results and limitations: Significant yet moderate, the positive correlation between local T-cell clonality and local tumor mutational burden reached an R of around 0.34. Between one patient and another, high-frequency T-cell receptor beta clonotypes were largely distinct. Recurrence of identical dominant CDR3 beta clonotypes was observed across tumor sites within a patient, alongside site-unique high-frequency clones.

Template material for each sample was about 0.55 ug of bulk tumor genomic DNA. Primary tumors were biopsied several times each, far apart, intraoperatively. Curative surgery was performed on patients who had untreated, newly diagnosed non-small cell lung cancer. The origin of this receptor is a woman between 45 and 65 years old with non-small cell lung cancer. The chain couples TRBV18 to TRBJ1-1; TRBD1 might be the D (6 bases). Sequencing was done on a sample of lung tumor tissue. For the CDR3, the DNA is TGTGCCAGCTCACCACGACAGGTGAACACTGAAGCTTTCTTT. Protein: CASSPRQVNTEAFF.